A single sample is the source of the 30 T cell receptor beta chains below, sequenced in a study of TIL therapy for anti-PD-1-resistant metastatic lung cancer. The immunoSEQ assay was v3. TCRdb's table, derived via immunoSEQ multiplex PCR, lists solely in-frame clones and lacks some. The sample has approximately 53,000 clones; roughly 85% are singletons. This sample's time point: pre-treatment sample, taken before nivolumab and TIL therapy. This sample comprised blood, obtained at baseline. These receptor sequences come from a woman between 25 and 80 years old with non-small cell lung cancer.

The chain recombines TRBV5-8 with TRBJ2-4; D remains unclear. Germline V gives CDR1 SGHTS, CDR2 YDEGEE. The CDR3 runs to 12 residues. V dropped 4 bases and J dropped 7 bases, with 9 bases sitting between them. CDR3: CASSPYMNIQYF. CDR3 nucleotides: TGTGCCAGCAGCCCCTACATGAACATTCAGTACTTC.

J is TRBJ2-7 and V is TRBV28; 10 nucleotides align to TRBD2. V trimming: 6 bases; J trimming: 7 bases; junction bases outside the gene matches: 12. CDR1 and CDR2 (germline): MDHEN, SYDVKM. This CDR3 is built from 15 residues. Here the CDR3 DNA reads TGTGCCAGCAGCACTGTAGCGGGAGGAATAAGAGAGCAGTACTTC. This encodes CASSTVAGGIREQYF.

This clone came up a few times. The chain carries TRBV6-5 and TRBJ1-5, with D uncertain. V lost 3 bases to trimming and J lost 6 bases, with 9 bases between them. The V gene's germline CDR1 is MNHEY and CDR2 SVGAGI. The CDR3 has 13 amino acids. The CDR3 DNA sequence: TGTGCCAGCAGTTATGGCAGTTCTCAGCCCCAGCATTTT. It codes for CASSYGSSQPQHF.

The rearrangement links TRBV4-2 to TRBJ2-6, with D unclear. CDR1 LGHNA and CDR2 YNFKEQ come from the germline V gene. V lost 4 bases and J lost 0, with 7 bases in between. The CDR3 runs 15 residues. CDR3 in amino acids: CASSPMSSGANVLTF. The CDR3 nucleotides are TGTGCCAGCAGCCCGATGAGCTCTGGGGCCAACGTCCTGACTTTC.

The V call is TRBV7-8, the J call TRBJ2-1; 9 positions agree with TRBD2. Trimming at V came to 5 bases and at J to 3 bases, leaving 5 bases not matched to a gene. Germline V gene sequence: CDR1 SGHVS, CDR2 FQNEAQ. The CDR3 runs 15 residues. The CDR3 DNA reads as TGTGCCAGCAGCGACGGAGCGGGGGGCTACAATGAGCAGTTCTTC. Encoded protein: CASSDGAGGYNEQFF. Full variable domain (missing parts from reference TRBV7-8 and TRBJ2-1): GAGVSQSPRYKVAKRGQDVALRCDPISGHVSLFWYQQALGQGPEFLTYFQNEAQLDKSGLPSDRFFAERPEGSVSTLKIQRTQQEDSAVYLCASSDGAGGYNEQFFGPGTRLTVL.

CDR3 DNA: TGTGCCAGCAGCCGGACAGGGGTAGTCTACGAGCAGTACTTC. This translates into CASSRTGVVYEQYF. This rearrangement joins TRBV2 to TRBJ2-7; 9 positions match TRBD1. The V gene's germline CDR1 is SNHLY and CDR2 FYNNEI. V was pared by 6 bases and J by 3 bases, with 6 bases of the junction left unmatched. CDR3 length equals 14 residues.

The rearrangement uses TRBV27 and TRBJ1-6; tentative D call: TRBD1 (5 bases). Germline CDR1 MNHEY, CDR2 SMNVEV (reference sequence). The germline V and J ends were trimmed by 8 bases and 8 bases, with 19 bases remaining between them. This CDR3 contains 15 residues. As DNA, the CDR3 is TGTGCCAGCCGGATGTGGGGGGTTGACGATTCACCCCTCCACTTT. It is translated as CASRMWGVDDSPLHF.

This clone was found a few times. This chain links TRBV7-2 with TRBJ2-2; D not certain. V lost 0 bases and J lost 4, with 9 bases in between. CDR3 length: 15 amino acids. In germline, CDR1 is SGHTA, CDR2 FQGNSA. CDR3 in amino acids: CASSLARTATGELFF. CDR3 bases: TGTGCCAGCAGCTTAGCGCGCACTGCCACCGGGGAGCTGTTTTTT.

The chain employs TRBV5-4 and TRBJ2-3, with D perhaps matching TRBD2 (5 bases). The CDR3 has 15 residues. V lost 4 bases and J 0 bases, leaving 12 bases between the germline ends. The germline CDR1 and CDR2 sequences are SGHNT and YYREEE (reference sequence). DNA for the CDR3: TGTGCCAGCAGCCCACTAGGGTCTAGCACAGATACGCAGTATTTT. Protein: CASSPLGSSTDTQYF.

The rearrangement joins TRBV5-4 to TRBJ1-4; no reliable D call. The CDR3 runs to 15 residues. Looked up from germline, CDR1 is SGHNT and CDR2 is YYREEE (reference sequence). The V end lost 0 bases, the J end lost 2 bases, and 8 bases lay between the germline ends. Here the CDR3 DNA reads TGTGCCAGCAGCTTGGGGGATACGACTAATGAAAAACTGTTTTTT. Translating it yields CASSLGDTTNEKLFF.

The CDR3 here is CASSFLTNTEAFF. CDR3 DNA: TGTGCCAGCAGCTTCCTTACGAACACTGAAGCTTTCTTT. The chain joins TRBV7-2 to TRBJ1-1; D unclear. The germline V and J ends were trimmed by 3 bases and 1 base, with 6 bases remaining between them. CDR3 size: 13 residues. Germline values: CDR1 SGHTA, CDR2 FQGNSA.

The chain couples TRBV7-9 to TRBJ2-5; D is possibly TRBD2 (6 bases). Germline assignment: CDR1 SEHNR and CDR2 FQNEAQ (reference sequence). This CDR3 comprises 14 residues. Trimming cost V 3 bases and J 6 bases, with 14 bases left between them. The CDR3 loop is CASSFSSGRKTQYF. The CDR3 DNA reads as TGTGCCAGCAGCTTCTCGTCCGGGAGAAAGACCCAGTACTTC.

The chain recombines TRBV5-1 with TRBJ2-7; tentative D call: TRBD2 (5 bases). V lost 3 bases, J lost 0 bases, and 7 bases lay in between. Germline loops: CDR1 SGHRS, CDR2 YFSETQ. CDR3 length: 13 residues. In DNA form, the CDR3 reads TGCGCCAGCAGCTCCGGGGACTCCTACGAGCAGTACTTC. Its translation: CASSSGDSYEQYF.

V gene TRBV5-1 combines with J gene TRBJ1-2; TRBD1 matches at 8 bases. CDR1 and CDR2 from the germline V gene are SGHRS and YFSETQ. The V gene end was trimmed by 4 bases and the J gene end by 3 bases; junction bases not matched to a gene: 5. The CDR3 has 14 amino acids. The CDR3 sequence: CASSTGQGDYGYTF. The DNA of the CDR3 is TGCGCCAGCAGCACTGGACAGGGAGACTATGGCTACACCTTC. The full variable domain, its missing parts supplied by reference TRBV5-1 and TRBJ1-2, is KAGVTQTPRYLIKTRGQQVTLSCSPISGHRSVSWYQQTPGQGLQFLFEYFSETQRNKGNFPGRFSGRQFSNSRSEMNVSTLELGDSALYLCASSTGQGDYGYTFGSGTRLTVV.

The gene calls are TRBV29-1 and TRBJ1-3; a weak D match, TRBD1 (5 bases). Trimming took off 7 bases at V and 4 bases at J, with 17 bases between the two ends. This CDR3 has 14 residues. Germline CDR1 reads SQVTM; CDR2 reads ANQGSEA. Here the CDR3 reads CSARPGGRGNTIYF. CDR3 DNA: TGCAGCGCACGTCCTGGGGGGAGAGGAAACACCATATATTTT.

V usage is TRBV6-6 and J usage is TRBJ2-7, with D possibly being TRBD2 (6 bases). Trimming stripped 4 bases from V and 5 bases from J, with 18 bases between. Germline V gives CDR1 MNHNY, CDR2 SVGAGI (reference sequence). CDR3 size: 15 residues. In nucleotides, the CDR3 is TGTGCCAGCAGTTTGCCGGGACTCCCACCGCACGAGCAGTACTTC. As protein: CASSLPGLPPHEQYF.

The gene calls are TRBV20-1 and TRBJ2-1; D is unresolved. Trimming shortened V by 0 bases and J by 6 bases, and 0 bases separated the two germline ends. Germline V lookup: CDR1 DFQATT, CDR2 SNEGSKA (reference sequence). The CDR3 is made up of 10 amino acids. CDR3 nucleotide sequence: TGCAGTGCTAGAGACAATGAGCAGTTCTTC. Translation: CSARDNEQFF.

In its sample, this clone was seen once. CDR3 protein: CASSPGTGSTDTQYF. The CDR3 DNA is TGCGCCAGCAGCCCCGGGACAGGGTCCACAGATACGCAGTATTTT. The chain employs TRBV5-1 and TRBJ2-3; 9 bases are a match to TRBD1. Trimming took 4 bases from V and 2 from J; bases not matched to a gene: 5. The length of the CDR3 is 15 residues. Germline-derived CDR1 and CDR2 are SGHRS and YFSETQ. The complete variable domain, with remaining parts taken from reference TRBV5-1 and TRBJ2-3, reads KAGVTQTPRYLIKTRGQQVTLSCSPISGHRSVSWYQQTPGQGLQFLFEYFSETQRNKGNFPGRFSGRQFSNSRSEMNVSTLELGDSALYLCASSPGTGSTDTQYFGPGTRLTVL.

The chain recombines TRBV29-1 with TRBJ2-7; the D is unclear. CDR3 length: 12 residues. Trimming cost V 5 bases and J 0 bases, with 8 bases left between them. Per the germline V gene, CDR1 is SQVTM and CDR2 is ANQGSEA. In DNA form, the CDR3 reads TGCAGCGTTAGGCAGTTCTCCTACGAGCAGTACTTC. It is translated as CSVRQFSYEQYF.

The chain uses TRBV15 and TRBJ2-1, with 9 nucleotides matching TRBD1. Germline V lookup: CDR1 LNHNV, CDR2 YYDKDF (reference sequence). V gave up 3 bases and J gave up 10 bases; unmatched junction bases: 7. There are 14 residues in the CDR3. The DNA for the CDR3 is TGTGCCACCAGCAGGGGACAGGGTTTAGGGGAGCAGTTCTTC. It codes for CATSRGQGLGEQFF.

The chain is built from TRBV11-2 and TRBJ2-1, with 10 bases identical to TRBD1. The CDR3 runs to 15 residues. V shed 5 bases, J shed 5 bases, and the junction held 6 bases outside the gene matches. Germline assignment: CDR1 SGHAT and CDR2 FQNNGV. The chain's CDR3 is CASSRKGQGHNEQFF. For the CDR3, the DNA is TGTGCCAGCAGCAGGAAGGGACAGGGGCACAATGAGCAGTTCTTC.

The gene calls are TRBV29-1 and TRBJ1-1, with 9 bases that match TRBD1. Trimming cost V 7 bases and J 7 bases; bases outside gene matches: 7. CDR3 size: 12 residues. Germline assignment: CDR1 SQVTM and CDR2 ANQGSEA. CDR3 region: CSAYRGQVEAFF. CDR3 nucleotides: TGCAGCGCCTACAGGGGGCAGGTTGAAGCTTTCTTT. Looking up the rest from reference TRBV29-1 and TRBJ1-1 gives the full variable domain: SAVISQKPSRDICQRGTSLTIQCQVDSQVTMMFWYRQQPGQSLTLIATANQGSEATYESGFVIDKFPISRPNLTFSTLTVSNMSPEDSSIYLCSAYRGQVEAFFGQGTRLTVV.

The V call is TRBV6-6, the J call TRBJ2-5; 8 positions agree with TRBD1. The CDR3 covers 13 residues. J gave up 5 bases and V 4 bases, and 3 bases lay outside the gene matches. Germline V gene sequence: CDR1 MNHNY, CDR2 SVGAGI (reference sequence). CDR3 coding DNA: TGTGCCAGCAGTTGGACAGGGATGGAGACCCAGTACTTC. Translating it yields CASSWTGMETQYF.

This chain links TRBV7-6 with TRBJ1-1; tentatively, D is TRBD1 (5 bases). V dropped 5 bases and J dropped 1 base, with 14 bases sitting between them. The germline V gene encodes CDR1 SGHVS and CDR2 FNYEAQ. The CDR3 consists of 15 residues. CDR3 coding DNA: TGTGCCAGCAGCCGCGACCCGGGGCGGAACACTGAAGCTTTCTTT. This gives the protein CASSRDPGRNTEAFF.

This clone was recorded once. This chain joins TRBV6-4 and TRBJ2-2; the D is unclear. The CDR3 has 11 amino acids. V lost 11 bases and J lost 7, with 11 bases in between. The V gene's germline CDR1 is MRHNA and CDR2 SNTAGT. The CDR3 here is CAPRKDGELFF. DNA for the CDR3: TGTGCCCCCAGGAAGGACGGGGAGCTGTTTTTT.

The chain joins TRBV4-1 to TRBJ2-1; possibly TRBD1 or TRBD2 for D (6 bases each). CDR1 is MGHRA, CDR2 YSYEKL, per germline. V was cut by 0 bases and J by 8 bases, with 14 bases left in between. The CDR3 extends over 15 amino acids. CDR3 amino acids: CASSQDWGAWDEQFF. For the CDR3, the DNA is TGCGCCAGCAGCCAAGATTGGGGGGCCTGGGATGAGCAGTTCTTC.

The rearrangement joins TRBV6-7 to TRBJ1-5; D gene unclear. TRBV6-7 is recorded as an ORF, its role being uncertain. V gave up 2 bases and J gave up 4 bases, with 6 bases separating them. The CDR3 consists of 13 residues. This CDR3 is CASSYRGNQPQHF. CDR3 DNA: TGTGCCAGCAGTTACCGAGGGAATCAGCCCCAGCATTTT.

This chain uses TRBV19 with TRBJ2-7, with 8 bases matching TRBD1. The CDR3 is 14 amino acids. Germline V CDR1 and CDR2: LNHDA, SQIVND (reference sequence). V was clipped by 3 bases and J by 4 bases; unmatched bases: 5. CDR3 bases: TGTGCCAGTAGTATTGGACAGGGTAGGTACGAGCAGTACTTC. This codes for CASSIGQGRYEQYF.

The CDR3 reads CTSSQDLTGLFQETQYF. CDR3 bases: TGCACCAGCAGCCAAGATCTGACGGGACTCTTTCAAGAGACCCAGTACTTC. This chain connects TRBV1 to TRBJ2-5; TRBD2, as called in the table, went unchecked against the DNA. TRBV1 is marked as a pseudogene. This CDR3 has 17 amino acids.

The V gene is TRBV6-6, the J gene TRBJ1-1; 7 bases are a match to TRBD1. In germline, CDR1 is MNHNY, CDR2 SVGAGI (reference sequence). The trim removed 4 bases at V and 0 bases at J, leaving 2 bases unmatched. The CDR3 sequence is 14 residues long. The CDR3 DNA is TGTGCCAGCAGTTTTGACAGGGTGAACACTGAAGCTTTCTTT. Protein sequence: CASSFDRVNTEAFF.